Following are 32 T cell receptor beta chains from one sample sequenced in a study of graft-versus-host responses after intestinal transplantation (dated by TCRdb to about 2021). Taken with the paper, the label for time point translates to: cells obtained before transplantation from donor or recipient. These receptors have no known antigen. The library came from the immunoSEQ multiplex PCR assay. TCRdb retrieved this table from immuneACCESS and kept in-frame rearrangements only. Not all clones are present; in checked studies, unresolved V genes account for under half, and no reason is known for the remainder. Recorded for this sample are about 110,000 clones; 80% to 95% of them occurred a single time. In total, the top ten clones hold 0.45% to 0.65% of the sample. The sequenced sample was unstimulated CD8+ T cells sorted from spleen or lymph node cells, obtained before intestinal transplant. The receptors were gathered from a human donor who received an intestinal transplant.

The CDR3 DNA follows: TGTGCCAGCTCTCCGTACACAACCATAGCTTTCTTT. Residues: CASSPYTTIAFF. The genes are TRBV18 and TRBJ1-1, with D hard to call. From germline, CDR1 is KGHSH and CDR2 LQKENI. The CDR3 runs 12 residues. V was clipped by 6 bases and J by 10 bases, with 15 bases between them.

This rearrangement joins TRBV27 to TRBJ1-1, with a tentative D call TRBD1 (5 bases). With 8 bases removed from V and 1 base from J, the gap between germline ends came to 14 bases. Germline CDR1 is MNHEY and CDR2 is SMNVEV (reference sequence). This CDR3 is 14 amino acids long. CDR3: CASHYQRGNTEAFF. CDR3 nucleotides: TGTGCCAGCCATTATCAGAGGGGGAACACTGAAGCTTTCTTT.

The V gene is TRBV7-3, the J gene TRBJ2-5; D gene uncertain. V gave up 1 base and J gave up 1 base, with 4 bases separating them. The CDR3 is 13 residues long. CDR1 SGHTA and CDR2 FQGTGA come from the germline V gene. The CDR3 here is CASSLNSQETQYF. Here the CDR3 DNA reads TGTGCCAGCAGCTTAAACAGCCAAGAGACCCAGTACTTC.

The gene calls are TRBV7-3 and TRBJ2-1, with no clear D. Germline assignment: CDR1 SGHTA and CDR2 FQGTGA. The CDR3 contains 12 residues. The V gene lost 3 bases and the J gene lost 6 bases, with 6 bases spanning the gap. CDR3 bases: TGTGCCAGCAGCTTGATAAGCAATGAGCAGTTCTTC. As protein: CASSLISNEQFF.

The J gene is TRBJ2-3, the V gene TRBV29-1; no definite D call. The V end lost 0 bases, the J end lost 7 bases, and 5 bases lay between the germline ends. Germline CDR1 and CDR2: SQVTM and ANQGSEA. CDR3 size: 11 residues. CDR3 bases: TGCAGCGTTGAAGATAAAAATACGCAGTATTTT. Its translation: CSVEDKNTQYF.

The rearrangement links TRBV28 to TRBJ1-5; D is unresolved. Per germline, CDR1 MDHEN and CDR2 SYDVKM. The CDR3 runs 17 residues. Trimming took off 0 bases at V and 0 bases at J, with 12 bases between the two ends. In nucleotides, the CDR3 is TGTGCCAGCAGTTTATGCCCCCTTCACCGTAGCAATCAGCCCCAGCATTTT. This encodes CASSLCPLHRSNQPQHF. Full variable domain (rest looked up from reference TRBV28 and TRBJ1-5): DVKVTQSSRYLVKRTGEKVFLECVQDMDHENMFWYRQDPGLGLRLIYFSYDVKMKEKGDIPEGYSVSREKKERFSLILESASTNQTSMYLCASSLCPLHRSNQPQHFGDGTRLSIL.

In DNA form, the CDR3 reads TGTGCCAGTAGGGGCCTCGGACAGGGGGATGGGGTCACTGAAGCTTTCTTT. Amino acids: CASRGLGQGDGVTEAFF. This chain uses TRBV19 with TRBJ1-1; TRBD1 matches 10 bases. Germline V CDR1 and CDR2: LNHDA, SQIVND (reference sequence). The CDR3 runs 17 residues. V was pared by 6 bases and J by 4 bases, with 14 bases of the junction left unmatched.

This rearrangement joins TRBV4-1 to TRBJ2-2; tentatively, D is TRBD1 (5 bases). This CDR3 spans 19 amino acids. Trimming stripped 0 bases from V and 3 bases from J, with 20 bases between. Germline V gives CDR1 MGHRA, CDR2 YSYEKL. CDR3 in amino acids: CASSQEIAALGLDTGELFF. The CDR3 DNA reads as TGCGCCAGCAGCCAAGAAATCGCCGCCCTGGGGCTCGACACCGGGGAGCTGTTTTTT.

The V call is TRBV6-1, the J call TRBJ2-7, with D possibly TRBD1 on 5 matching bases. Trimming removed 2 bases at V and 4 bases at J, with 15 bases between. Germline V gene lookup returns CDR1 MNHNS and CDR2 SASEGT. The CDR3 extends over 15 amino acids. This CDR3 reads CASSEFLADRYEQYF. The DNA of the CDR3 is TGTGCCAGCAGTGAATTTTTGGCCGACAGATACGAGCAGTACTTC.

This rearrangement joins TRBV9 to TRBJ1-2; D gene unclear. V lost 0 bases to trimming and J lost 3 bases, with 6 bases between them. The CDR3 covers 13 residues. Germline CDR1 SGDLS, CDR2 YYNGEE. As DNA, the CDR3 is TGTGCCAGCAGCGTAGCTTCGGACTATGGCTACACCTTC. This codes for CASSVASDYGYTF.

V is TRBV4-1 and J is TRBJ2-5; TRBD1 matches at 9 bases. The CDR3 is made up of 18 amino acids. The junction had 11 bases not matched to a gene; V was cut back by 3 bases and J by 0 bases. Germline assignment: CDR1 MGHRA and CDR2 YSYEKL. This CDR3 is CASSHPGTGKSYQETQYF. In DNA form, the CDR3 reads TGCGCCAGCAGCCACCCCGGGACAGGGAAATCGTACCAAGAGACCCAGTACTTC.

The chain couples TRBV6-5 to TRBJ2-1, with unresolved D. Germline CDR1 is MNHEY and CDR2 is SVGAGI. The V and J ends lost 0 bases and 4 bases respectively, with 7 bases between them. The CDR3 runs to 14 residues. In DNA, the CDR3 is TGTGCCAGCAGTTACTCCGGAGTGTACAATGAGCAGTTCTTC. Residues: CASSYSGVYNEQFF.

The chain employs TRBV11-1 and TRBJ2-5; weak D call: TRBD1 (5 bases). Germline CDR1 is SGHAT and CDR2 is FQDESV (reference sequence). The CDR3 is 14 residues long. V dropped 3 bases and J dropped 6 bases, with 14 bases sitting between them. The CDR3 sequence: CASSLPEQVQTQYF. The CDR3 DNA reads TGTGCCAGCAGCTTGCCAGAACAGGTCCAGACCCAGTACTTC.

The chain employs TRBV15 and TRBJ2-7, with D tentatively TRBD1 or TRBD2 (5 bases each). Trimming removed 3 bases at V and 4 bases at J, with 13 bases between. Per germline, CDR1 LNHNV and CDR2 YYDKDF (reference sequence). The length of the CDR3 is 14 residues. The CDR3 sequence: CATSSRDGDYEQYF. The CDR3 DNA sequence: TGTGCCACCAGCAGCCGGGACGGAGATTACGAGCAGTACTTC.

This chain links TRBV28 with TRBJ2-7, with D possibly matching TRBD1 (6 bases). The germline V gene encodes CDR1 MDHEN and CDR2 SYDVKM. Trimming took off 5 bases at V and 6 bases at J, with 35 bases between the two ends. The CDR3 runs 20 residues. The CDR3 DNA is TGTGCCAGCAGTCCCCGGATTAGGGGTCGGGGACAATCTACCTCGTCCGAGCAGTACTTC. It encodes CASSPRIRGRGQSTSSEQYF.

This clone was observed once. The J gene is TRBJ2-7, the V gene TRBV7-6; 7 bases align to TRBD1. J was trimmed by 3 bases and V by 1 base; bases with no gene match: 3. The V gene's germline CDR1 is SGHVS and CDR2 FNYEAQ. This CDR3 comprises 14 residues. The CDR3 sequence is CASSLETGIYEQYF. The CDR3 nucleotides read TGTGCCAGCAGCTTAGAGACAGGGATCTACGAGCAGTACTTC.

The chain combines TRBV30 with TRBJ2-5, with no clear D. The V gene lost 5 bases and the J gene lost 1 base, with 23 bases spanning the gap. The germline V gene has CDR1 GTSNPN and CDR2 SVGIG (reference sequence). The CDR3 loop spans 17 amino acids. The CDR3 DNA reads TGTGCCTGGTCACCCCTCCCCGGGCTTTGGGCCCAAGAGACCCAGTACTTC. As protein: CAWSPLPGLWAQETQYF.

The V gene is TRBV7-6, the J gene TRBJ1-2, with D perhaps TRBD1 (6 bases). The CDR3 runs to 20 residues. The germline V and J ends were trimmed by 1 base and 3 bases, with 27 bases remaining between them. CDR1 SGHVS and CDR2 FNYEAQ come from the germline V gene. The CDR3 sequence: CASSLEARGAGRGEDYGYTF. The CDR3 coding sequence is TGTGCCAGCAGCTTAGAGGCGCGGGGGGCAGGCCGGGGCGAAGACTATGGCTACACCTTC.

The chain recombines TRBV7-6 with TRBJ1-2; the D is unclear. The germline CDR1 and CDR2 sequences are SGHVS and FNYEAQ. This CDR3 region has 12 residues. V was shortened by 4 bases and J by 8 bases, with 11 bases between the two germline ends. In DNA, the CDR3 is TGTGCCAGCAGCTCGGACGGTATGGGCTACACCTTC. Amino acids: CASSSDGMGYTF. Based on the CDR3 plus reference TRBV7-6 and TRBJ1-2, the full variable domain is GAGVSQSPRYKVTKRGQDVALRCDPISGHVSLYWYRQALGQGPEFLTYFNYEAQQDKSGLPNDRFSAERPEGSISTLTIQRTEQRDSAMYRCASSSDGMGYTFGSGTRLTVV.

The chain uses TRBV2 and TRBJ2-2; D may be TRBD1 (6 bases). V was cut by 8 bases and J by 0 bases, with 13 bases left in between. There are 15 residues in the CDR3. Germline V gene lookup returns CDR1 SNHLY and CDR2 FYNNEI. The CDR3 region is CASVQGLANTGELFF. The CDR3 coding sequence is TGTGCCAGCGTACAGGGATTAGCGAACACCGGGGAGCTGTTTTTT.

This chain links TRBV11-2 with TRBJ2-1; D is unclear. The germline V gene has CDR1 SGHAT and CDR2 FQNNGV. CDR3 length: 12 amino acids. V lost 4 bases, J lost 7 bases, and 8 bases lay in between. CDR3 bases: TGTGCCAGCAGCTCCATAAAGAATGAGCAGTTCTTC. Protein product: CASSSIKNEQFF.

This chain links TRBV7-9 with TRBJ1-1; D gene unclear. This CDR3 has 11 residues. The germline CDR1 and CDR2 sequences are SEHNR and FQNEAQ (reference sequence). The V gene lost 8 bases and the J gene lost 4 bases, with 8 bases spanning the gap. The CDR3 coding sequence is TGTGCCAGCCATAGTGTCACTGAAGCTTTCTTT. Translation gives CASHSVTEAFF.

The genes are TRBV11-2 and TRBJ2-7; 10 nucleotides align to TRBD2. The J segment lost 3 bases and the V segment lost 3 bases, leaving 5 bases of the junction unmatched. CDR1 SGHAT and CDR2 FQNNGV come from the germline V gene. The CDR3 extends over 15 amino acids. The CDR3 DNA is TGTGCCAGCAGCTTGTCGCCTAGCGGGAGCTACGAGCAGTACTTC. Its protein product is CASSLSPSGSYEQYF.

The V gene is TRBV6-5, the J gene TRBJ2-7; a weak D match, TRBD1 (6 bases). There are 15 residues in the CDR3. Germline V gene sequence: CDR1 MNHEY, CDR2 SVGAGI. Trimming shortened V by 6 bases and J by 5 bases, and 20 bases separated the two germline ends. CDR3 sequence (DNA): TGTGCCAGCAGCGCACTCCCCTTAACAGGGCACGAGCAGTACTTC. Translating it yields CASSALPLTGHEQYF.

The chain uses TRBV28 and TRBJ2-3; 10 nucleotides line up with TRBD2. The CDR3 runs 16 residues. Germline assignment: CDR1 MDHEN and CDR2 SYDVKM. J was trimmed by 5 bases and V by 6 bases; bases with no gene match: 11. In nucleotides, the CDR3 is TGTGCCAGCAGCCGACGCCTAGCGGGAGTAGGAGATACGCAGTATTTT. This codes for CASSRRLAGVGDTQYF.

The chain combines TRBV4-1 with TRBJ2-2, with D possibly being TRBD1 (6 bases). Germline lookup yields CDR1 MGHRA and CDR2 YSYEKL. This CDR3 region has 15 residues. V lost 4 bases, J lost 8 bases, and 17 bases lay in between. The CDR3 DNA is TGCGCCAGCAGCCTTGTGTGGGGGCAGGATGGGGAGCTGTTTTTT. Its translation is CASSLVWGQDGELFF.

This rearrangement joins TRBV4-2 to TRBJ2-5; no definite D call. The J call may be faulty, since TRBJ2-7 better matches the DNA end. The V gene's germline CDR1 is LGHNA and CDR2 YNFKEQ. The CDR3 runs to 14 residues. Here the CDR3 DNA reads TGTGCCAGCAGCCAAGAACCTAGTCCCTACGAGCAGTACTTC. Protein: CASSQEPSPYEQYF.

This chain uses TRBV5-1 with TRBJ2-7; 9 bases fit TRBD2. Germline V lookup: CDR1 SGHRS, CDR2 YFSETQ. This CDR3 contains 13 residues. After removal of 4 bases from V and 6 bases from J, the junction contained 5 bases not matched to a gene. The CDR3 reads CASSQAGGGEQYF. CDR3 nucleotides: TGCGCCAGCAGCCAAGCGGGAGGAGGCGAGCAGTACTTC.

The rearrangement uses TRBV10-3 and TRBJ2-6; TRBD2 aligns across 7 bases. The CDR3 sequence is 18 residues long. Germline CDR1 is ENHRY and CDR2 is SYGVKD. The trim removed 3 bases at V and 0 bases at J, leaving 8 bases unmatched. CDR3 loop: CAISDWGGANSGANVLTF. CDR3 coding DNA: TGTGCCATCAGTGATTGGGGAGGGGCGAACTCTGGGGCCAACGTCCTGACTTTC.

Regarding this clone: This specimen includes other DNA sequences encoding the same CDR3. The CDR3 is CASSIGNTEAFF. The CDR3 nucleotides read TGTGCCAGTAGTATAGGAAACACTGAAGCTTTCTTT. The chain uses TRBV19 and TRBJ1-1, with no clear D. From germline, CDR1 is LNHDA and CDR2 SQIVND (reference sequence). The CDR3 contains 12 residues. V was trimmed by 1 base and J by 2 bases, leaving 2 bases between them.

The chain is built from TRBV7-9 and TRBJ1-4; D is undetermined. V lost 5 bases and J lost 10, with 17 bases in between. Germline-derived CDR1 and CDR2 are SEHNR and FQNEAQ (reference sequence). CDR3 length equals 14 residues. CDR3 amino acids: CASSIADKRGKLFF. Written as DNA, the CDR3 is TGTGCCAGCAGCATTGCCGACAAACGAGGAAAACTGTTTTTT.

The chain is built from TRBV15 and TRBJ2-7; D ambiguous. V dropped 4 bases and J dropped 3 bases, with 13 bases sitting between them. The germline gives CDR1 LNHNV, CDR2 YYDKDF (reference sequence). CDR3 length equals 14 residues. CDR3 amino acids: CATSMDVGGYEQYF. CDR3 DNA sequence: TGTGCCACCAGCATGGACGTAGGCGGCTACGAGCAGTACTTC.